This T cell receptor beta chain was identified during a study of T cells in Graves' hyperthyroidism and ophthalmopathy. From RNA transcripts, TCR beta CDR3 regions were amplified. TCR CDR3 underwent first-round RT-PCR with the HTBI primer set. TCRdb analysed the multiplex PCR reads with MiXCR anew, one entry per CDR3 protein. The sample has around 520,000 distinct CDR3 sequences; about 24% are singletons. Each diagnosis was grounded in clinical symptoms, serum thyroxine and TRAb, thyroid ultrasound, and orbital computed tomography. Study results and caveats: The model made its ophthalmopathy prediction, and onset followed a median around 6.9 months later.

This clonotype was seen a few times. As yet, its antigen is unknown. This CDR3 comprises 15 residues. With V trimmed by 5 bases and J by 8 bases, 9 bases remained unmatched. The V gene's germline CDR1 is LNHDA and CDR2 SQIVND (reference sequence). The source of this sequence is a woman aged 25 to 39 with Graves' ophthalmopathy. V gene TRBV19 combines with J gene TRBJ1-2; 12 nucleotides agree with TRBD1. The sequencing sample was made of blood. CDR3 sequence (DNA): TGTGCCAGTAGTGTTTCCGGGACAGGGGGCGCCGGCTACACCTTC. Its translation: CASSVSGTGGAGYTF.